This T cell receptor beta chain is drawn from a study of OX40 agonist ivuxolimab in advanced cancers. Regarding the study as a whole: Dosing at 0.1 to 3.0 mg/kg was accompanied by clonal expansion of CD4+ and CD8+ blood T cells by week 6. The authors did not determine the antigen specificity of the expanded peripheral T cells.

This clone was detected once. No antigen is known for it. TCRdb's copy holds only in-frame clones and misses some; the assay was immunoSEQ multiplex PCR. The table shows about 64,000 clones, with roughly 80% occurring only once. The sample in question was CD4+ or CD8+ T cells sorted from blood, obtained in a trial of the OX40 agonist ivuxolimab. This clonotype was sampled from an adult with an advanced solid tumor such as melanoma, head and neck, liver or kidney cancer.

In DNA, the CDR3 is TGTGCCAGCCGGGGCGGCGCCGCGGGCAATCAGCCCCAGCATTTT. Translation gives CASRGGAAGNQPQHF. The V and J genes are TRBV2 and TRBJ1-5, with a tentative D call TRBD1 (5 bases). The V end was cut by 8 bases, the J end by 2 bases, with 16 bases between. Germline V CDR1 and CDR2: SNHLY, FYNNEI. The CDR3 runs 15 residues.